This T cell receptor (beta chain) originates from a study of blood T cell repertoires in COVID-19. This table comes from immunoSEQ multiplex PCR, and its TCRdb copy is limited to in-frame clones, with some not included. The repertoire consists of almost 250,000 clones, with around 89% occurring once and the leading ten covering approximately 3.7%. Trimming stripped 5 bases from V and 5 bases from J, with 19 bases between. Germline assignment: CDR1 SEHNR and CDR2 FQNEAQ (reference sequence). The CDR3 sequence is 16 residues long. Two negative PCRs, clearance, or symptom resolution were required of recovered Cohort 3 donors.

The chain couples TRBV7-9 to TRBJ1-5, with a weak D call TRBD1 (6 bases). Sequencing was performed on PBMCs or T cells enriched from blood (not recorded which). The origin of this receptor is a woman in her twenties or thirties who had recovered from COVID-19. CDR3 nucleotide sequence: TGTGCCAGCAGCCCAAGCGGGGGGCGCGGCGATCAGCCCCAGCATTTT. Translating gives CASSPSGGRGDQPQHF. Based on the CDR3 plus reference TRBV7-9 and TRBJ1-5, the full variable domain is DTGVSQNPRHKITKRGQNVTFRCDPISEHNRLYWYRQTLGQGPEFLTYFQNEAQLEKSRLLSDRFSAERPKGSFSTLEIQRTEQGDSAMYLCASSPSGGRGDQPQHFGDGTRLSIL.